This entry lists 21 T cell receptor beta chains sequenced from one sample in a study of spatial heterogeneity in lung cancer (dated by TCRdb to the late 2010s). The intended sense of this specimen's time point label: blood at routine non-recurrence follow-up after resection. The receptor library was made with 5' RACE. Sequencing took place on a NextSeq 500. TCRdb reran the public reads through fastp at Q25 and MiXCR, keeping productive beta chains. Merged by CDR3 protein, the rows form single entries marked with the most common genes and DNA. The sample profile shows 100,000 to 120,000 distinct CDR3 sequences; 11% of them were found once. The ten largest clonotypes hold 20% to 30% of the sample. The sequencing used PBMCs, collected at follow-up. The receptors originated from a female donor with early-stage non-small cell lung cancer.

The chain uses TRBV12-3 or TRBV12-4 and TRBJ2-2; D perhaps matches TRBD1 (5 bases). The germline V and J ends were trimmed by 6 bases and 4 bases, with 9 bases remaining between them. The CDR3 totals 13 residues. Here the CDR3 DNA reads TGTGCCAGCAGGGAACAGGTCACCGGGGAGCTGTTTTTT. It codes for CASREQVTGELFF.

This clonotype was counted many times. The chain couples TRBV7-8 to TRBJ1-1, with TRBD1 matching over 8 bases. Germline assignment: CDR1 SGHVS and CDR2 FQNEAQ. There are 14 residues in the CDR3. J lost 2 bases, V lost 4 bases, and 3 bases had no gene match. CDR3 DNA: TGTGCCAGCAGCTGGACAGGGTCCAACACTGAAGCTTTCTTT. It translates to CASSWTGSNTEAFF.

This clonotype has more than one count but fewer than ten. V gene TRBV6-5 combines with J gene TRBJ2-3, with D possibly TRBD1 on 5 matching bases. The CDR3 extends over 16 amino acids. Trimming took 0 bases from V and 1 from J, leaving 11 bases between them. Looked up from germline, CDR1 is MNHEY and CDR2 is SVGAGI. The CDR3 DNA follows: TGTGCCAGCAGTTACTCAGGGGTTATTCGCACAGATACGCAGTATTTT. It yields the protein CASSYSGVIRTDTQYF.

This clonotype has a count of ten or more. The rearrangement joins TRBV6-5 to TRBJ2-5; 7 positions agree with TRBD2. The CDR3 totals 17 residues. Germline-derived CDR1 and CDR2 are MNHEY and SVGAGI. V dropped 2 bases and J dropped 2; count of bases not matched to a gene: 11. The CDR3 region is CASSYPSCGSYQETQYF. The CDR3 nucleotides are TGTGCCAGCAGTTACCCATCCTGCGGGAGTTATCAAGAGACCCAGTACTTC.

J is TRBJ2-1 and V is TRBV9; TRBD2 matches 11 bases. V gave up 0 bases and J gave up 3 bases; unmatched junction bases: 2. The V gene's germline CDR1 is SGDLS and CDR2 YYNGEE. This CDR3 is 16 amino acids long. The CDR3 loop is CASSVGLAGSYNEQFF. The DNA of the CDR3 is TGTGCCAGCAGCGTAGGACTAGCGGGAAGCTACAATGAGCAGTTCTTC.

This clonotype was recorded at least ten times. V gene TRBV5-1 combines with J gene TRBJ2-1; 12 nucleotides align to TRBD2. In germline, CDR1 is SGHRS, CDR2 YFSETQ. V lost 4 bases and J lost 6; bases outside the gene matches: 5. The CDR3 is made up of 15 amino acids. Written as DNA, the CDR3 is TGCGCCAGCAGCCAAACTAGCGGGAGGTCCAATGAGCAGTTCTTC. Translation: CASSQTSGRSNEQFF.

This clonotype was counted ten times or more. The chain couples TRBV12-3 or TRBV12-4 to TRBJ2-6; no clear D gene. The CDR3 has 15 residues. V was cut by 5 bases and J by 0 bases, with 8 bases left in between. Here the CDR3 DNA reads TGTGCCAGCAGTCGCGGCCTCTCTGGGGCCAACGTCCTGACTTTC. Translating gives CASSRGLSGANVLTF.

The V gene is TRBV7-9, the J gene TRBJ2-1; possible D gene TRBD1, 5 bases. CDR3 length: 13 amino acids. CDR1 and CDR2 from the germline V gene are SEHNR and FQNEAQ (reference sequence). Trimming pared 0 bases from V and 9 bases from J, leaving 9 bases between. CDR3 DNA sequence: TGTGCCAGCAGCTTAGCAGGGGCTGGTGAGCAGTTCTTC. Its protein is CASSLAGAGEQFF.

This clonotype has ten or more counts. The chain has TRBV5-1 and TRBJ2-3; 7 positions match TRBD2. The CDR3 extends over 15 amino acids. Looked up from germline, CDR1 is SGHRS and CDR2 is YFSETQ. V was clipped by 4 bases and J by 5 bases; unmatched bases: 10. This chain's CDR3 is CASSKILAGRDTQYF. DNA for the CDR3: TGCGCCAGCAGCAAAATATTAGCGGGCCGAGATACGCAGTATTTT.

The sample holds one count of this clonotype. Here the CDR3 DNA reads TGTGCCAGCAGCTTTAATGCCGCCACAGATACGCAGTATTTT. It codes for CASSFNAATDTQYF. The chain employs TRBV7-2 and TRBJ2-3; D unresolved. V gave up 3 bases and J gave up 2 bases, with 9 bases separating them. In germline, CDR1 is SGHTA, CDR2 FQGNSA. CDR3 size: 14 residues.

This clonotype was seen many times. CDR3 DNA sequence: TGTGCCACTCGGGACAGGAGGAACACTGAAGCTTTCTTT. This gives the protein CATRDRRNTEAFF. The rearrangement links TRBV27 to TRBJ1-1, with TRBD1 matching 8 bases. CDR3 size: 13 residues. Germline V gene lookup returns CDR1 MNHEY and CDR2 SMNVEV (reference sequence). Trimming took 10 bases from V and 1 from J; bases not matched to a gene: 5.

The table lists this clonotype with many counts. The chain combines TRBV7-2 with TRBJ2-7; D remains ambiguous. Deletions cut 5 bases from V and 4 bases from J, with 12 bases between. Germline V gives CDR1 SGHTA, CDR2 FQGNSA. The CDR3 consists of 13 residues. The CDR3: CASSPRTDYEQYV. The CDR3 DNA is TGTGCCAGCAGCCCCCGGACGGATTACGAGCAGTACGTC.

This clonotype has at least ten counts. This chain links TRBV3-1 with TRBJ2-1; D assignment may be TRBD1 or TRBD2 (5 bases each). Deletions cut 4 bases from V and 8 bases from J, with 18 bases between. CDR3 length: 15 residues. The germline V gene encodes CDR1 LGHDT and CDR2 YNNKEL (reference sequence). The CDR3 region has the DNA TGTGCCAGCAGCCGGGGACGGAATTTAGGACATGAGCAGTTCTTC. This gives the protein CASSRGRNLGHEQFF.

The CDR3: CASSLALAGVKEQFF. Here the CDR3 DNA reads TGTGCCAGCAGCTTGGCCCTAGCGGGAGTTAAGGAGCAGTTCTTC. The chain joins TRBV5-4 to TRBJ2-1; 10 bases align to TRBD2. The germline gives CDR1 SGHNT, CDR2 YYREEE (reference sequence). The CDR3 length is 15 residues. With 0 bases clipped from V and 10 bases from J, the junction kept 7 bases outside the gene matches.

The chain uses TRBV18 and TRBJ2-5, with TRBD1 identical over 7 bases. The CDR3 runs to 15 residues. Trimming removed 4 bases from V and 3 bases from J; junction bases left unmatched: 8. Germline V CDR1 and CDR2: KGHSH, LQKENI. The DNA for the CDR3 is TGTGCCAGCTCACAGAACAGGGGAAGTGAAGAGACCCAGTACTTC. Its translation: CASSQNRGSEETQYF.

The chain combines TRBV5-1 with TRBJ1-1; maybe TRBD1 (6 bases). The V and J ends lost 4 bases and 2 bases respectively, with 15 bases between them. The CDR3 spans 15 residues. The germline V gene encodes CDR1 SGHRS and CDR2 YFSETQ. The CDR3 reads CASSRIQGSNTEAFF. CDR3 in DNA: TGCGCCAGCAGCCGAATACAGGGCTCAAACACTGAAGCTTTCTTT. Filled out from reference TRBV5-1 and TRBJ1-1, the complete variable domain reads KAGVTQTPRYLIKTRGQQVTLSCSPISGHRSVSWYQQTPGQGLQFLFEYFSETQRNKGNFPGRFSGRQFSNSRSEMNVSTLELGDSALYLCASSRIQGSNTEAFFGQGTRLTVV.

This sequence joins TRBV20-1 and TRBJ2-6; D gene uncertain. V gave up 6 bases and J gave up 0 bases, with 6 bases separating them. This CDR3 has 13 amino acids. Germline V gives CDR1 DFQATT, CDR2 SNEGSKA (reference sequence). The CDR3 DNA is TGCAGTGCCTCAGTCTCTGGGGCCAACGTCCTGACTTTC. Translating it yields CSASVSGANVLTF.

This clonotype was seen a handful of times. The chain couples TRBV6-6 to TRBJ1-1, with D possibly matching TRBD1 (5 bases). V lost 6 bases and J 5 bases, leaving 13 bases between the germline ends. The germline CDR1 and CDR2 sequences are MNHNY and SVGAGI (reference sequence). The CDR3 runs 13 residues. As DNA, the CDR3 is TGTGCCAGCAGGGGGGGGGTCTGGACTGAAGCTTTCTTT. It codes for CASRGGVWTEAFF.

This clonotype was counted only a few times. The gene calls are TRBV19 and TRBJ2-3; 9 bases fit TRBD2. Germline values: CDR1 LNHDA, CDR2 SQIVND (reference sequence). CDR3 size: 16 residues. With 5 bases clipped from V and 3 bases from J, the junction kept 9 bases outside the gene matches. Written as DNA, the CDR3 is TGTGCCAGTAGTCCGGGACTAGCCAAACCTACAGATACGCAGTATTTT. Its translation is CASSPGLAKPTDTQYF. Full variable domain (missing parts from reference TRBV19 and TRBJ2-3): DGGITQSPKYLFRKEGQNVTLSCEQNLNHDAMYWYRQDPGQGLRLIYYSQIVNDFQKGDIAEGYSVSREKKESFPLTVTSAQKNPTAFYLCASSPGLAKPTDTQYFGPGTRLTVL.

This clonotype was picked up many times. The chain is built from TRBV9 and TRBJ1-4; D call uncertain. Germline-derived CDR1 and CDR2 are SGDLS and YYNGEE. The CDR3 totals 15 residues. V dropped 0 bases and J dropped 7 bases, with 13 bases sitting between them. The CDR3 DNA is TGTGCCAGCAGCGTAGGTCCCGGGTCCAGTGAAAAACTGTTTTTT. Amino acid sequence: CASSVGPGSSEKLFF.

This clonotype came up a few times. The CDR3 bases are TGCAGTGCTAGGCTGACTAGCGGGAGGACCGGGGAGCTGTTTTTT. Translating it yields CSARLTSGRTGELFF. The gene calls are TRBV20-1 and TRBJ2-2; 13 bases align to TRBD2. From germline, CDR1 is DFQATT and CDR2 SNEGSKA (reference sequence). V lost 3 bases, J lost 5 bases, and 3 bases stayed unmatched. The CDR3 consists of 15 residues.